The 31 T cell receptor beta chains given below trace back to one sample, sequenced in a study of T cell responses to AZD1222 COVID-19 vaccine. Clones were sequenced by immunoSEQ multiplex PCR, and TCRdb holds only the in-frame ones, with some missing. Among under 150,000 clones listed, approximately 94% were seen once. The starting material was peripheral blood, obtained on day 0 of AZD1222 vaccination. The receptors derive from an adult in good health.

This clone showed up just once. V is TRBV2 and J is TRBJ2-7; TRBD2 is a possible D gene (6 bases). Trimming stripped 6 bases from V and 6 bases from J, with 18 bases between. Per the germline V gene, CDR1 is SNHLY and CDR2 is FYNNEI. The CDR3 is 14 residues long. The chain's CDR3 is CASRPLATPPEQYF. In nucleotides, the CDR3 is TGTGCCAGCAGACCACTAGCAACCCCACCCGAGCAGTACTTC.

This clone is a singleton in its sample. V usage is TRBV27 and J usage is TRBJ1-1; D unclear. The V end was cut by 3 bases, the J end by 7 bases, with 12 bases between. Germline V gene data show CDR1 as MNHEY and CDR2 as SMNVEV (reference sequence). This CDR3 is 13 amino acids long. Here the CDR3 reads CASSFGGESEAFF. The DNA for the CDR3 is TGTGCCAGCAGTTTTGGCGGGGAGAGTGAAGCTTTCTTT.

CDR3 sequence (DNA): TGTGCCAGCAGTGAATCAGGGGATGGCTACACCTTC. Encoded protein: CASSESGDGYTF. V is TRBV2 and J is TRBJ1-2; D may be TRBD1 (6 bases). This CDR3 region has 12 residues. Trimming removed 2 bases from V and 6 bases from J, with 7 bases in between. Germline CDR1 is SNHLY and CDR2 is FYNNEI.

The chain recombines TRBV5-8 with TRBJ1-3, with TRBD1 identical over 8 bases. V was pared by 0 bases and J by 7 bases, with 3 bases of the junction left unmatched. The germline CDR1 and CDR2 sequences are SGHTS and YDEGEE. CDR3 length: 14 amino acids. CDR3 loop: CASSLARGPNTIYF. Written as DNA, the CDR3 is TGTGCCAGCAGCTTGGCCAGGGGGCCGAACACCATATATTTT.

This chain connects TRBV6-6 to TRBJ1-2; a weak D match, TRBD1 (5 bases). There are 16 residues in the CDR3. Trimming cost V 2 bases and J 8 bases, with 21 bases left between them. Looked up from germline, CDR1 is MNHNY and CDR2 is SVGAGI (reference sequence). The CDR3 spells CASSYQGGREESGYTF. The CDR3 region has the DNA TGTGCCAGCAGTTACCAGGGCGGCAGAGAGGAGTCCGGCTACACCTTC.

The chain recombines TRBV29-1 with TRBJ2-7, with TRBD2 matching over 9 bases. From germline, CDR1 is SQVTM and CDR2 ANQGSEA. Unmatched junction bases numbered 3, after V lost 2 bases and J lost 1 base. The CDR3 extends over 14 amino acids. DNA of the CDR3: TGCAGCGTTGAACTAGCGGGAAGGTCCTACGAGCAGTACTTC. It yields the protein CSVELAGRSYEQYF.

The genes are TRBV7-2 and TRBJ1-4, with 9 bases aligning to TRBD1. This CDR3 is 15 amino acids long. Germline-derived CDR1 and CDR2 are SGHTA and FQGNSA. Germline trimming cut 5 bases from V and 6 bases from J; bases unmatched to any gene: 7. The CDR3 DNA sequence: TGTGCCAGCAGCCCAACAGGGGGCGCATATGAAAAACTGTTTTTT. It codes for CASSPTGGAYEKLFF.

This clone was observed a single time. This chain uses TRBV4-3 with TRBJ2-1; 7 bases are shared with TRBD1. CDR3 length equals 15 residues. Germline-derived CDR1 and CDR2 are LGHNA and YSLEER. Trimming took 5 bases from V and 4 from J; bases not matched to a gene: 8. The chain's CDR3 is CASSFRGRGYNEQFF. DNA for the CDR3: TGCGCCAGCAGCTTCAGGGGGAGAGGGTACAATGAGCAGTTCTTC.

This clone showed up just a few times. This chain uses TRBV5-1 with TRBJ2-7; tentative D call: TRBD2 (5 bases). V lost 0 bases to trimming and J lost 7 bases, with 11 bases between them. Germline lookup yields CDR1 SGHRS and CDR2 YFSETQ. The CDR3 totals 13 residues. CDR3 bases: TGCGCCAGCAGCTTGGCCACCCGCGGGGAGCAGTACTTC. Its protein is CASSLATRGEQYF. Based on the CDR3 plus reference TRBV5-1 and TRBJ2-7, the full variable domain is KAGVTQTPRYLIKTRGQQVTLSCSPISGHRSVSWYQQTPGQGLQFLFEYFSETQRNKGNFPGRFSGRQFSNSRSEMNVSTLELGDSALYLCASSLATRGEQYFGPGTRLTVT.

In regard to this clone: Distinct nucleotide sequences in the sample also encode this CDR3. This chain uses TRBV18 with TRBJ1-1; 9 bases are a match to TRBD1. Germline trimming cut 3 bases from V and 4 bases from J; bases unmatched to any gene: 3. This CDR3 comprises 14 residues. CDR1 and CDR2 from the germline V gene are KGHSH and LQKENI. CDR3 residues: CASSPGQGSTEAFF. CDR3 nucleotide sequence: TGTGCCAGCTCACCGGGACAGGGAAGCACTGAAGCTTTCTTT.

The rearrangement uses TRBV6-1 and TRBJ2-1; 12 nucleotides agree with TRBD2. V lost 4 bases and J lost 7; bases outside the gene matches: 11. This CDR3 has 17 amino acids. Germline V gene data show CDR1 as MNHNS and CDR2 as SASEGT. In DNA form, the CDR3 reads TGTGCCAGCAGTGCTACCCTACTAGCGGGGGGCGGTAATGAGCAGTTCTTC. It codes for CASSATLLAGGGNEQFF.

The CDR3 loop reads CASSERERVYNSPLHF. DNA for the CDR3: TGTGCCAGCAGTGAAAGGGAGAGAGTCTATAATTCACCCCTCCACTTT. The rearrangement uses TRBV25-1 and TRBJ1-6; D gene unclear. The CDR3 has 16 amino acids. From germline, CDR1 is MGHDK and CDR2 SYGVNS. V lost 2 bases to trimming and J lost 3 bases, with 11 bases between them.

Regarding this clone: Other DNA sequences in the same sample also yield this CDR3. V is TRBV5-1 and J is TRBJ1-2; D remains ambiguous. Germline V gene data show CDR1 as SGHRS and CDR2 as YFSETQ. V was trimmed by 0 bases and J by 2 bases, leaving 11 bases between them. The CDR3 extends over 15 amino acids. DNA for the CDR3: TGCGCCAGCAGCTTGGGGGGTTCCGGAAACTATGGCTACACCTTC. Protein sequence: CASSLGGSGNYGYTF.

The chain uses TRBV21-1 and TRBJ2-7; the table's D call of TRBD1 was not tested on the DNA. TRBV21-1 is annotated as a pseudogene. This CDR3 spans 14 amino acids. The CDR3 sequence: CASSMDRLNYEQYF. DNA of the CDR3: TGTGCCAGCAGCATGGACAGACTCAACTACGAGCAGTACTTC.

For the CDR3, the DNA is TGCAGCAACAGACGCGTCCGGGGGCAGAACACCGGGGAGCTGTTTTTT. Translating gives CSNRRVRGQNTGELFF. The chain is built from TRBV29-1 and TRBJ2-2, with D perhaps TRBD1 or TRBD2 (6 bases each). Trimming took off 8 bases at V and 1 base at J, with 20 bases between the two ends. Germline CDR1 SQVTM, CDR2 ANQGSEA. The CDR3 length is 16 residues.

This rearrangement joins TRBV15 to TRBJ2-1; 9 bases agree with TRBD2. V was clipped by 1 base and J by 6 bases; unmatched bases: 4. Looked up from germline, CDR1 is LNHNV and CDR2 is YYDKDF (reference sequence). The CDR3 contains 15 residues. The CDR3 DNA is TGTGCCACCAGCAGAGTGGGACTAGCTGGCAATGAGCAGTTCTTC. Encoded protein: CATSRVGLAGNEQFF.

The V and J genes are TRBV7-9 and TRBJ2-1; maybe TRBD1 (6 bases). This CDR3 has 14 residues. Germline assignment: CDR1 SEHNR and CDR2 FQNEAQ (reference sequence). The ends were cut back, 3 bases at V and 8 bases at J, with 14 bases in the middle. CDR3 sequence: CASSFSGQRDEQFF. DNA for the CDR3: TGTGCCAGCAGCTTTTCTGGACAGAGGGATGAGCAGTTCTTC.

This clone was counted a single time. The chain employs TRBV3-1 (or the pseudogene TRBV3-2) and TRBJ1-3; D may be TRBD1 (6 bases). The CDR3 is 14 residues long. V dropped 2 bases and J dropped 7 bases, with 12 bases sitting between them. Germline CDR1 LGHDT, CDR2 YNNKEL (reference sequence). The CDR3 loop is CASSQPQGTNTIYF. CDR3 nucleotide sequence: TGTGCCAGCAGCCAACCCCAGGGGACTAACACCATATATTTT.

The chain carries TRBV5-1 and TRBJ1-2; tentative D call: TRBD1 (5 bases). V was cut by 0 bases and J by 7 bases, with 16 bases left in between. The CDR3 sequence is 15 residues long. Germline V gives CDR1 SGHRS, CDR2 YFSETQ. The DNA for the CDR3 is TGCGCCAGCAGCTTGGCCTTAGGGGTTGTCGTTGGCTACACCTTC. It codes for CASSLALGVVVGYTF.

The J gene is TRBJ1-1, the V gene TRBV27, with a weak D call TRBD1 (6 bases). Trimming shortened V by 5 bases and J by 3 bases, and 22 bases separated the two germline ends. CDR1 is MNHEY and CDR2 is SMNVEV in the germline V gene (reference sequence). The CDR3 is 17 amino acids. The CDR3 reads CASSPSRFRGVYTEAFF. The CDR3 DNA reads as TGTGCCAGCAGTCCTTCGCGCTTCAGGGGTGTTTACACTGAAGCTTTCTTT.

This chain uses TRBV28 with TRBJ1-2; unclear D gene. This CDR3 comprises 15 residues. V lost 1 base to trimming and J lost 1 base, with 10 bases between them. Germline CDR1 is MDHEN and CDR2 is SYDVKM. CDR3 in amino acids: CASSLYAARNYGYTF. CDR3 sequence (DNA): TGTGCCAGCAGTTTATACGCGGCCCGTAACTATGGCTACACCTTC.

CDR3 sequence: CASSHGRGQVTQYF. For the CDR3, the DNA is TGCGCCAGCAGTCATGGAAGGGGGCAGGTTACGCAGTATTTT. The chain is built from TRBV23-1 and TRBJ2-3, with 7 bases lining up with TRBD1. TRBV23-1 is an ORF for which the function is uncertain. The CDR3 contains 14 residues. The J segment lost 8 bases and the V segment lost 3 bases, leaving 8 bases of the junction unmatched.

The V gene is TRBV6-5, the J gene TRBJ2-2, with D hard to call. The germline V and J ends were trimmed by 2 bases and 5 bases, with 9 bases remaining between them. CDR3 length: 14 amino acids. In germline, CDR1 is MNHEY, CDR2 SVGAGI. The CDR3 reads CASSYDSGTGELFF. The CDR3 DNA is TGTGCCAGCAGTTACGATAGTGGGACCGGGGAGCTGTTTTTT.

This chain uses TRBV19 with TRBJ2-1; 15 bases map to TRBD2. CDR3 length: 16 amino acids. Trimming cost V 6 bases and J 5 bases; bases outside gene matches: 5. In germline, CDR1 is LNHDA, CDR2 SQIVND (reference sequence). The CDR3 sequence is CASRLGTSGGNNEQFF. The CDR3 DNA sequence: TGTGCCAGTAGATTGGGGACTAGCGGGGGGAACAATGAGCAGTTCTTC.

The V call is TRBV4-2, the J call TRBJ2-1; D possibly corresponds to TRBD1 (6 bases). Trimming stripped 6 bases from V and 2 bases from J, with 14 bases between. The CDR3 is made up of 15 amino acids. CDR1 is LGHNA and CDR2 is YNFKEQ in the germline V gene. The CDR3 protein is CASSQMTGPYNEQFF. As DNA, the CDR3 is TGTGCCAGCAGTCAGATGACAGGACCCTACAATGAGCAGTTCTTC.

V gene TRBV11-3 combines with J gene TRBJ2-2; D remains unclear. The V and J ends lost 4 bases and 0 bases respectively, with 9 bases between them. There are 15 residues in the CDR3. Germline-derived CDR1 and CDR2 are SGHNT and YENEEA. As DNA, the CDR3 is TGTGCCAGCAGCTCCTCCGTCGCGAACACCGGGGAGCTGTTTTTT. Its translation: CASSSSVANTGELFF. Full variable domain (rest looked up from reference TRBV11-3 and TRBJ2-2): EAGVVQSPRYKIIEKKQPVAFWCNPISGHNTLYWYLQNLGQGPELLIRYENEEAVDDSQLPKDRFSAERLKGVDSTLKIQPAELGDSAVYLCASSSSVANTGELFFGEGSRLTVL.

V is TRBV11-3 and J is TRBJ2-7; 11 bases line up with TRBD2. Germline values: CDR1 SGHNT, CDR2 YENEEA. The CDR3 runs to 14 residues. J gave up 3 bases and V 5 bases, and 3 bases lay outside the gene matches. This chain's CDR3 is CASSPGTSGYEQYF. CDR3 coding DNA: TGTGCCAGCAGCCCCGGGACTAGCGGCTACGAGCAGTACTTC.

This clone came up once. This chain uses TRBV7-8 with TRBJ2-5; D possibly corresponds to TRBD2 (7 bases). This CDR3 has 14 amino acids. V shed 5 bases and J shed 4 bases, with 14 bases lying between them. Germline values: CDR1 SGHVS, CDR2 FQNEAQ. The CDR3 DNA sequence: TGTGCCAGCAGCCCCCCCGCGGGGGCAGAGACCCAGTACTTC. It encodes CASSPPAGAETQYF.

V usage is TRBV7-2 and J usage is TRBJ1-5, with D uncertain. This CDR3 is 16 amino acids long. V was shortened by 0 bases and J by 7 bases, with 16 bases between the two germline ends. CDR1 and CDR2 from the germline V gene are SGHTA and FQGNSA. CDR3 amino acids: CASSLAAQLFRQPQHF. The CDR3 bases are TGTGCCAGCAGCTTAGCCGCCCAGTTGTTTAGGCAGCCCCAGCATTTT.

This clone was recorded once. This chain connects TRBV6-2 or TRBV6-3 to TRBJ2-7; weak D call: TRBD1 (5 bases). Germline-derived CDR1 and CDR2 are MNHEY and SVGEGT. Trimming cost V 4 bases and J 7 bases, with 14 bases left between them. The CDR3 is 13 amino acids. The CDR3 nucleotides read TGTGCCAGCAGTTCAGACAGTCCTCTAGAGCAGTACTTC. This sequence encodes CASSSDSPLEQYF.

The V and J genes are TRBV4-3 and TRBJ2-3; 9 positions match TRBD2. V trimming: 0 bases; J trimming: 5 bases; junction bases outside the gene matches: 9. The CDR3 totals 17 residues. From germline, CDR1 is LGHNA and CDR2 YSLEER. CDR3 in DNA: TGCGCCAGCAGCCAAGAGAGGCTACTAGCGGGCTTAGATACGCAGTATTTT. The encoded protein is CASSQERLLAGLDTQYF.